Presented here are 25 T cell receptor beta chains from one specimen sequenced in a study of post-analysis software for immune sequencing data. Study outcomes and limitations: There were about 5 TRBV segments more frequent in patients than controls, and TRBV5-6, TRBV5-1 and TRBV20-1 were among them.

TCR beta cDNA libraries included unique molecular identifiers. Each CDR3 protein is one row after TCRdb ran MiXCR on the PCR reads. This table holds roughly 800,000 distinct CDR3 sequences, more than 45% found once. Antigens of these TCRs are unknown. Sequencing input: blood. The source of these receptors is a girl between 10 and 17 years old with multiple sclerosis.

This chain links TRBV6-5 with TRBJ2-7, with D perhaps TRBD1 (6 bases). The germline gives CDR1 MNHEY, CDR2 SVGAGI. V lost 4 bases and J 2 bases, leaving 21 bases between the germline ends. CDR3 length: 17 residues. In nucleotides, the CDR3 is TGTGCCAGCAGTTCGTATGTGTCTTTACAGGGTCCCTACGAGCAGTACTTC. This translates into CASSSYVSLQGPYEQYF.

The rearrangement links TRBV27 to TRBJ2-7; tentatively, D is TRBD2 (6 bases). Looked up from germline, CDR1 is MNHEY and CDR2 is SMNVEV (reference sequence). The CDR3 has 12 amino acids. Trimming pared 3 bases from V and 6 bases from J, leaving 9 bases between. In DNA form, the CDR3 reads TGTGCCAGCAGTTTCACGGGGGTCGAGCAGTACTTC. This encodes CASSFTGVEQYF.

V gene TRBV20-1 combines with J gene TRBJ2-1, with 10 bases matching TRBD2. The CDR3 is 15 residues long. Looked up from germline, CDR1 is DFQATT and CDR2 is SNEGSKA (reference sequence). After removal of 0 bases from V and 9 bases from J, the junction contained 8 bases not matched to a gene. The CDR3 protein is CSARDRLAGDGEQFF. The CDR3 DNA is TGCAGTGCTAGAGATCGGCTAGCGGGAGACGGTGAGCAGTTCTTC.

The chain employs TRBV10-3 and TRBJ2-5; D ambiguous. The end of the DNA fits TRBJ2-7 better, so the J call may be wrong. From germline, CDR1 is ENHRY and CDR2 SYGVKD. This CDR3 comprises 15 residues. The CDR3 DNA sequence: TGTGCCATCAGATTAAACTACGAACATTCCTACGAGCAGTACTTC. Protein: CAIRLNYEHSYEQYF.

V usage is TRBV12-3 or TRBV12-4 and J usage is TRBJ1-1; D unresolved. With 2 bases removed from V and 10 bases from J, the gap between germline ends came to 8 bases. The CDR3 extends over 11 amino acids. CDR3 region: CASSLRSLAFF. DNA for the CDR3: TGTGCCAGCAGTTTAAGGTCCTTAGCTTTCTTT.

This clonotype was observed a handful of times. This sequence joins TRBV6-6 and TRBJ1-2; D perhaps matches TRBD1 (6 bases). Germline loops: CDR1 MNHNY, CDR2 SVGAGI (reference sequence). This CDR3 is built from 14 residues. The V and J ends lost 6 bases and 2 bases respectively, with 13 bases between them. In nucleotides, the CDR3 is TGTGCCAGCAGGCATCGCACAGGGAACTATGGCTACACCTTC. Translated, it gives CASRHRTGNYGYTF.

This clonotype turned up a few times. The rearrangement joins TRBV29-1 to TRBJ2-7; 7 nucleotides agree with TRBD1. Germline trimming cut 0 bases from V and 4 bases from J; bases unmatched to any gene: 3. CDR3 size: 13 residues. Germline loops: CDR1 SQVTM, CDR2 ANQGSEA. The CDR3 reads CSVEDRDRYEQYF. For the CDR3, the DNA is TGCAGCGTTGAAGATCGGGACAGATACGAGCAGTACTTC.

This clonotype was counted a few times. The rearrangement joins TRBV6-6 to TRBJ2-7; 9 nucleotides agree with TRBD1. The CDR3 contains 15 residues. The V segment lost 6 bases and the J segment 3 bases; nucleotides outside the gene matches: 9. In germline, CDR1 is MNHNY, CDR2 SVGAGI (reference sequence). CDR3 bases: TGTGCCAGCAGCCTACAGGGGGCGCTTTTCTACGAGCAGTACTTC. Its protein product is CASSLQGALFYEQYF.

The gene calls are TRBV9 and TRBJ2-3, with TRBD2 matching over 14 bases. After removal of 3 bases from V and 4 bases from J, the junction contained 4 bases not matched to a gene. This CDR3 comprises 16 residues. Germline V CDR1 and CDR2: SGDLS, YYNGEE. This chain's CDR3 is CASSGTSGRRADTQYF. CDR3 bases: TGTGCCAGCAGCGGGACTAGCGGGAGGAGGGCAGATACGCAGTATTTT.

The J gene is TRBJ2-1, the V gene TRBV20-1, with a weak D call TRBD2 (6 bases). Trimming removed 4 bases from V and 6 bases from J, with 25 bases in between. Germline V gene lookup returns CDR1 DFQATT and CDR2 SNEGSKA (reference sequence). The CDR3 spans 17 residues. CDR3 amino acids: CSATRSGGRLTGNEQFF. The CDR3 nucleotides read TGCAGTGCTACCCGATCTGGGGGGAGGCTTACAGGCAATGAGCAGTTCTTC.

This clonotype has only a few counts. The CDR3 loop reads CASSTGGTTYNEQFF. DNA for the CDR3: TGTGCCAGCAGCACAGGGGGAACGACCTACAATGAGCAGTTCTTC. The chain links TRBV9 to TRBJ2-1; 8 positions match TRBD1. CDR1 is SGDLS, CDR2 YYNGEE, per germline. This CDR3 region has 15 residues. The V segment lost 4 bases and the J segment 2 bases; nucleotides outside the gene matches: 5.

This clonotype appeared a few times. The chain joins TRBV4-2 to TRBJ2-5; no clear D gene. Germline V gene data show CDR1 as LGHNA and CDR2 as YNFKEQ. This CDR3 has 14 residues. V was trimmed by 2 bases and J by 5 bases, leaving 12 bases between them. The CDR3 DNA is TGTGCCAGCAGCCAACAGAGGCTAGGGGAGACCCAGTACTTC. It is translated as CASSQQRLGETQYF.

This clonotype was seen only a few times. This rearrangement joins TRBV9 to TRBJ2-7, with 13 bases fitting TRBD2. Trimming removed 5 bases from V and 3 bases from J; junction bases left unmatched: 2. The germline V gene has CDR1 SGDLS and CDR2 YYNGEE. There are 14 residues in the CDR3. The DNA for the CDR3 is TGTGCCAGCAGGGGACTAGCGGGATACTACGAGCAGTACTTC. Translated, it gives CASRGLAGYYEQYF.

The genes are TRBV7-2 and TRBJ2-7; 7 nucleotides line up with TRBD1. CDR3 length equals 16 residues. The J segment lost 2 bases and the V segment lost 4 bases, leaving 11 bases of the junction unmatched. Per the germline V gene, CDR1 is SGHTA and CDR2 is FQGNSA. DNA for the CDR3: TGTGCCAGCAGCTCCTATCCCGGGACAGACACCTACGAGCAGTACTTC. It yields the protein CASSSYPGTDTYEQYF.

Only a few counts were recorded for this clonotype. V and J are TRBV15 and TRBJ2-5; TRBD2 aligns across 10 bases. The CDR3 spans 15 residues. Unmatched junction bases numbered 3, after V lost 3 bases and J lost 2 bases. CDR1 is LNHNV, CDR2 YYDKDF, per germline (reference sequence). CDR3 sequence reads: CATSSSTSGQETQYF. The CDR3 DNA reads as TGTGCCACCAGCAGCTCGACTAGCGGGCAAGAGACCCAGTACTTC. Complete variable domain (other parts from reference TRBV15 and TRBJ2-5): DAMVIQNPRYQVTQFGKPVTLSCSQTLNHNVMYWYQQKSSQAPKLLFHYYDKDFNNEADTPDNFQSRRPNTSFCFLDIRSPGLGDTAMYLCATSSSTSGQETQYFGPGTRLLVL.

This clonotype was detected only a few times. The V gene is TRBV20-1, the J gene TRBJ2-1, with D perhaps matching TRBD2 (6 bases). The CDR3 sequence is 14 residues long. The germline V gene has CDR1 DFQATT and CDR2 SNEGSKA (reference sequence). The germline V and J ends were trimmed by 0 bases and 7 bases, with 13 bases remaining between them. The CDR3, as DNA: TGCAGTGCTAGAGATCTCGCGGGATTGAATGAGCAGTTCTTC. This gives the protein CSARDLAGLNEQFF.

The chain is built from TRBV7-6 and TRBJ2-5, with 10 bases lining up with TRBD1. CDR3 length equals 15 residues. Germline CDR1 is SGHVS and CDR2 is FNYEAQ. V was clipped by 5 bases and J by 5 bases; unmatched bases: 8. The CDR3 nucleotides read TGTGCCAGCAGCACCAGACAGGGGGCTGGTGAGACCCAGTACTTC. Amino acids: CASSTRQGAGETQYF.

The CDR3 loop reads CASSLPLAGGSYNEQFF. The CDR3 region has the DNA TGTGCCAGCAGCCTACCCCTAGCGGGAGGGTCCTACAATGAGCAGTTCTTC. The chain combines TRBV9 with TRBJ2-1; 12 bases are a match to TRBD2. This CDR3 comprises 17 residues. The V and J ends lost 4 bases and 1 base, in that order; junction bases with no gene match: 6. CDR1 and CDR2 from the germline V gene are SGDLS and YYNGEE.

Points on this clonotype: Given a much more abundant clone one base away, this may be a read error. The rearrangement links TRBV29-1 to TRBJ2-3; D tentatively fits TRBD1 or TRBD2 (5 bases each). There are 14 residues in the CDR3. V was clipped by 4 bases and J by 4 bases, with 15 bases between them. CDR1 and CDR2 from the germline V gene are SQVTM and ANQGSEA. In DNA form, the CDR3 reads TGCAGCGTTGCCGGGGCTAGTACCGCAGATACGCAGTATTTT. Its protein is CSVAGASTADTQYF.

The V and J genes are TRBV7-9 and TRBJ2-5; 8 bases are a match to TRBD1. CDR3 length equals 15 residues. Germline CDR1 is SEHNR and CDR2 is FQNEAQ (reference sequence). V gave up 0 bases and J gave up 5 bases; unmatched junction bases: 5. CDR3 in amino acids: CASSLAQGALETQYF. CDR3 DNA: TGTGCCAGCAGCTTAGCGCAGGGGGCGCTTGAGACCCAGTACTTC.

The V and J genes are TRBV4-3 and TRBJ2-1; 10 bases agree with TRBD2. Germline V gene lookup returns CDR1 LGHNA and CDR2 YSLEER. V trimming: 2 bases; J trimming: 7 bases; junction bases outside the gene matches: 14. The CDR3 sequence is 18 residues long. The CDR3 loop reads CASSQLPDVAGGFNEQFF. In nucleotides, the CDR3 is TGCGCCAGCAGCCAACTCCCGGACGTAGCGGGAGGTTTTAATGAGCAGTTCTTC.

This chain connects TRBV5-1 to TRBJ2-1; D gene uncertain. V lost 2 bases and J lost 7, with 13 bases in between. CDR1 is SGHRS, CDR2 YFSETQ, per germline. This CDR3 has 14 residues. This chain's CDR3 is CASSFEKGWNEQFF. The CDR3 bases are TGCGCCAGCAGCTTCGAGAAGGGCTGGAATGAGCAGTTCTTC.

This sequence joins TRBV6-6 and TRBJ2-1; D call uncertain. Germline assignment: CDR1 MNHNY and CDR2 SVGAGI (reference sequence). The CDR3 length is 14 residues. Trimming pared 8 bases from V and 6 bases from J, leaving 17 bases between. The CDR3 reads CASHGVKACNEQFF. The CDR3 bases are TGTGCCAGCCATGGGGTTAAGGCTTGCAATGAGCAGTTCTTC.

This clonotype came up a few times. The V call is TRBV29-1, the J call TRBJ2-1; TRBD1 might be the D (6 bases). Between the trimmed V and J ends, which lost 1 base and 9 bases, there was a span of 19 bases. The CDR3 covers 15 residues. Germline loops: CDR1 SQVTM, CDR2 ANQGSEA. CDR3: CSVEALGGPTFEQFF. DNA of the CDR3: TGCAGCGTTGAAGCATTAGGGGGACCCACCTTTGAGCAGTTCTTC.

The genes are TRBV21-1 and TRBJ2-2; the table's D call, TRBD1, was not checked against the DNA. TRBV21-1 is a pseudogene locus. This CDR3 is built from 16 residues. CDR3 sequence: CASNKGPQSDTGELFF. CDR3 coding DNA: TGTGCCAGCAATAAGGGACCCCAGTCAGACACCGGGGAGCTGTTTTTT.